This TCR beta chain is drawn from a study of blood T cell repertoires in COVID-19. On the study more broadly: The United States, Italy and Spain were the sources of the acute and convalescent COVID-19 samples. T cells, B-cell-depleted T cells, or PBMCs provided the cDNA or gDNA that served as material.

Trimming cost V 0 bases and J 6 bases; bases outside gene matches: 2. The length of the CDR3 is 16 residues. Germline V CDR1 and CDR2: LGHNA, YNFKEQ. In the original processing: Amplification from reference gene primers served as the basis for estimated nucleated cell counts. TCRdb's copy holds only in-frame clones and misses some; the assay was immunoSEQ multiplex PCR. V, J and clone size are those of that table, while D and trimming were read from the DNA. The sample has approximately 220,000 clones, around 83% seen once. The rearrangement links TRBV4-2 to TRBJ2-2, with 12 positions matching TRBD2. This TCR derives from a man aged 50 or older who had recovered from COVID-19. The sequencing sample was made of peripheral blood. In DNA form, the CDR3 reads TGTGCCAGCAGCCAAGATACTAGCGGGAGGTCCGGGGAGCTGTTTTTT. Translating it yields CASSQDTSGRSGELFF.